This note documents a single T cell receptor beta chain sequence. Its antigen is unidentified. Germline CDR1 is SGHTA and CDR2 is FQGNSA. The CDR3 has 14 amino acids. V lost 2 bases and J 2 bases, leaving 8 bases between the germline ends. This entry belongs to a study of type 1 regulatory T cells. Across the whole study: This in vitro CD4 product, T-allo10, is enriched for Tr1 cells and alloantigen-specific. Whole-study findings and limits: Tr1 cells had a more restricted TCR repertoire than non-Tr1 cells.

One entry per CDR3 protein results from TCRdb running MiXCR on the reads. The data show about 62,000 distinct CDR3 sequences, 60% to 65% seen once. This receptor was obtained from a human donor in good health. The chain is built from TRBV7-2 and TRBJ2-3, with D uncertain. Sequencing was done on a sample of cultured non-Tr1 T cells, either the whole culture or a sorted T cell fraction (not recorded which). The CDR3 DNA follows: TGTGCCAGCAGCTTATCGGAGATCACAGATACGCAGTATTTT. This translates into CASSLSEITDTQYF.